A single sample gave rise to the 28 T cell receptor beta chains below, sequenced in a study of T cells expressing NK-cell markers (dated by TCRdb to about 2020). Library method: 5' RACE. The instrument given in TCRdb is Illumina HiSeq 2000. Each entry corresponds to one CDR3 protein sequence from reads that TCRdb reprocessed, and DNA is not given. The table for this sample shows 300,000 to 500,000 distinct CDR3 sequences. The ten largest account for 9.5% to 12% of the sample. Sequenced: blood T cells: a sorted CD56 or NKG2C T cell subset, CD4+ or CD8+ T cells, or bulk PBMC T cells (not recorded which). The source of these receptors is a woman aged 45-65 years in good health. Donor details come from another sample of the same person, matched by shared clones.

V and J are TRBV18 and TRBJ1-1. CDR1 is KGHSH and CDR2 is LQKENI in the germline V gene. This CDR3 has 14 amino acids. CDR3 region: CASSPEGTNTEAFF.

The chain has TRBV7-9 and TRBJ1-4. This CDR3 contains 15 residues. CDR1 and CDR2 (germline): SEHNR, FQNEAQ (reference sequence). This CDR3 is CASTWSGLEDEKLFF.

This chain connects TRBV12-3 or TRBV12-4 to TRBJ2-1; TCRdb's D gene call, TRBD2, goes unchecked for lack of DNA. This CDR3 comprises 15 residues. CDR3: CASSFGGGSHYEQFF.

The chain has TRBV5-1 and TRBJ2-5; TCRdb gives TRBD2 as the D gene, but with no DNA this cannot be confirmed. This CDR3 comprises 20 residues. Germline-derived CDR1 and CDR2 are SGHRS and YFSETQ. The chain's CDR3 is CASSFRTSGRASLVQETQYF.

The chain joins TRBV5-1 to TRBJ1-4; TCRdb's D call of TRBD1 is untestable without DNA. The CDR3 has 15 amino acids. The germline CDR1 and CDR2 sequences are SGHRS and YFSETQ. CDR3 region: CASSLLRGTNEKLFF.

The V gene is TRBV6-5, the J gene TRBJ2-3; TCRdb returns TRBD1, unconfirmable since there is no DNA. The germline CDR1 and CDR2 sequences are MNHEY and SVGAGI. This CDR3 is 17 amino acids long. The CDR3: CASSPVQGGAPTDTQYF.

The CDR3 here is CSGGAGTQETQYF. The V and J genes are TRBV20-1 and TRBJ2-5; TCRdb's D call of TRBD1 is untestable without DNA. From germline, CDR1 is DFQATT and CDR2 SNEGSKA (reference sequence). This CDR3 has 13 amino acids.

The chain joins TRBV27 to TRBJ2-5; TCRdb designates TRBD1, a call that cannot be tested without DNA. The length of the CDR3 is 12 residues. The V gene's germline CDR1 is MNHEY and CDR2 SMNVEV (reference sequence). This CDR3 reads CASSDGIETQYF.

The gene calls are TRBV4-1 and TRBJ2-5; TCRdb outputs TRBD1, but without DNA this stays unchecked. The CDR3 is 15 amino acids. Germline V gene lookup returns CDR1 MGHRA and CDR2 YSYEKL. CDR3 protein: CASSREDRGGETQYF.

The chain employs TRBV12-3 or TRBV12-4 and TRBJ2-1. CDR3 length: 12 residues. The CDR3 protein is CASMGSYNEQFF.

V is TRBV25-1 and J is TRBJ2-7; TCRdb's assignment of TRBD1 cannot be checked, as there is no DNA. The CDR3 extends over 14 amino acids. Germline V CDR1 and CDR2: MGHDK, SYGVNS. The CDR3 sequence: CASSLQGSIYEQYF.

The chain couples TRBV4-1 to TRBJ1-5. CDR3 length equals 16 residues. Germline V gene data show CDR1 as MGHRA and CDR2 as YSYEKL. CDR3 protein: CASSRLFQGGNQPQHF.

The chain has TRBV4-1 and TRBJ1-5; TCRdb's assignment of TRBD1 cannot be checked, as there is no DNA. The germline V gene encodes CDR1 MGHRA and CDR2 YSYEKL. This CDR3 has 16 amino acids. CDR3 in amino acids: CASSQEGGNFKQPQHF.

The J gene is TRBJ2-3, the V gene TRBV5-1; no DNA is available, so the TRBD1 call from TCRdb remains unchecked. This CDR3 comprises 20 residues. Germline-derived CDR1 and CDR2 are SGHRS and YFSETQ. Here the CDR3 reads CASSPRDRGRLARFTDTQYF.

The chain couples TRBV27 to TRBJ2-1; no DNA is available, so the TRBD1 call from TCRdb remains unchecked. This CDR3 has 14 amino acids. The germline CDR1 and CDR2 sequences are MNHEY and SMNVEV (reference sequence). CDR3 sequence: CASSYTGLGNEQFF.

The CDR3 here is CASKLAGGLGQFF. This sequence joins TRBV2 and TRBJ2-1; checking the TCRdb D call of TRBD2 is not possible without DNA. Germline-derived CDR1 and CDR2 are SNHLY and FYNNEI. The CDR3 totals 13 residues.

The V and J genes are TRBV5-5 and TRBJ1-6; absent DNA, TCRdb's TRBD1 call cannot be checked. The CDR3 consists of 15 residues. CDR1 is SGHKS and CDR2 is YYEKEE in the germline V gene (reference sequence). CDR3 loop: CASSSWTVGDSPLHF. Supplemented by reference TRBV5-5 and TRBJ1-6, the full variable domain reads DAGVTQSPTHLIKTRGQQVTLRCSPISGHKSVSWYQQVLGQGPQFIFQYYEKEERGRGNFPDRFSARQFPNYSSELNVNALLLGDSALYLCASSSWTVGDSPLHFGNGTRLTVT.

The chain links TRBV2 to TRBJ2-1; with no DNA, the TCRdb D assignment of TRBD2 cannot be verified. The CDR3 contains 16 residues. Germline values: CDR1 SNHLY, CDR2 FYNNEI. The CDR3 reads CASRSGTSSVYNEQFF. Supplemented by reference TRBV2 and TRBJ2-1, the full variable domain reads EPEVTQTPSHQVTQMGQEVILRCVPISNHLYFYWYRQILGQKVEFLVSFYNNEISEKSEIFDDQFSVERPDGSNFTLKIRSTKLEDSAMYFCASRSGTSSVYNEQFFGPGTRLTVL.

The V gene is TRBV20-1, the J gene TRBJ2-1; TCRdb picks TRBD2, but there is no DNA to check that call. Germline CDR1 is DFQATT and CDR2 is SNEGSKA (reference sequence). CDR3 size: 14 residues. CDR3 in amino acids: CSARSAGPSNEQFF.

This sequence joins TRBV11-2 and TRBJ2-1. Germline CDR1 SGHAT, CDR2 FQNNGV. This CDR3 is built from 16 residues. CDR3 sequence: CASRDIKDRTYNEQFF.

This rearrangement joins TRBV10-1 to TRBJ2-1; the D gene TCRdb calls, TRBD2, cannot be checked with no DNA. Germline V CDR1 and CDR2: WNHNN, SYGVQD (reference sequence). This CDR3 is 14 amino acids long. The CDR3 is CASSRKAGGAEQFF.

The chain joins TRBV7-9 to TRBJ1-4; the TCRdb D gene call, TRBD1, has no DNA to confirm it. CDR1 is SEHNR and CDR2 is FQNEAQ in the germline V gene (reference sequence). CDR3 length: 15 amino acids. This CDR3 is CASSLEGGAIGKLFF.

The gene calls are TRBV6-2 or TRBV6-3 and TRBJ1-4. The CDR3 is 15 amino acids. Germline-derived CDR1 and CDR2 are MNHEY and SVGEGT. The CDR3 region is CASRPRGRANEKLFF.

The genes are TRBV19 and TRBJ1-2. CDR1 is LNHDA and CDR2 is SQIVND in the germline V gene (reference sequence). The CDR3 sequence is 13 residues long. CDR3 amino acids: CASSITGGDGYTF. The variable domain in full, with the rest retrieved from reference TRBV19 and TRBJ1-2, is DGGITQSPKYLFRKEGQNVTLSCEQNLNHDAMYWYRQDPGQGLRLIYYSQIVNDFQKGDIAEGYSVSREKKESFPLTVTSAQKNPTAFYLCASSITGGDGYTFGSGTRLTVV.

J is TRBJ2-2 and V is TRBV12-3 or TRBV12-4; with no DNA, the TCRdb D assignment of TRBD2 cannot be verified. CDR3 length equals 14 residues. CDR3 residues: CASRTGPGTGELFF.

J is TRBJ2-3 and V is TRBV7-6; TCRdb designates TRBD2, a call that cannot be tested without DNA. This CDR3 region has 13 residues. Germline CDR1 is SGHVS and CDR2 is FNYEAQ. This chain's CDR3 is CASSQLEADTQYF.

The chain combines TRBV24-1 with TRBJ1-1; TCRdb picks TRBD1, but there is no DNA to check that call. Germline CDR1 is KGHDR and CDR2 is SFDVKD. This CDR3 comprises 15 residues. CDR3 region: CATSTDRRGNTEAFF.

The chain employs TRBV25-1 and TRBJ2-2; as DNA is missing, the TRBD1 call by TCRdb cannot be tested. This CDR3 contains 16 residues. From germline, CDR1 is MGHDK and CDR2 SYGVNS. The CDR3 loop is CASSAVRTGGTGELFF.